This T cell receptor (beta chain) was sequenced in a study of early T cells in non-severe SARS-CoV-2 infection. At the level of the study: Sequencing used unsorted whole-blood bulk RNA, so chains lack pairing.

Individual cDNA molecules were tagged with unique molecular identifiers. TCRdb passed the 5' RACE reads through MiXCR, listing each CDR3 protein once. The sample lists roughly 47,000 distinct CDR3 sequences; about 25% were seen once. Germline V gene sequence: CDR1 GTSNPN, CDR2 SVGIG (reference sequence). This CDR3 spans 13 amino acids. Deletions cut 0 bases from V and 2 bases from J, with 7 bases between. Regarding the study as a whole: VDJdb matches were skewed toward anti-spike CD8 T cell responses.

In this sample, this clonotype turned up a few times. Antigen specificity is unknown. Source: whole blood, taken at baseline. The clonotype was recovered from an adult who was a healthcare worker with PCR-confirmed SARS-CoV-2 infection or an uninfected control (not recorded which). This rearrangement joins TRBV30 to TRBJ1-1; no clear D gene. The CDR3, as DNA: TGTGCCTGGAGTGTCCACAGTAACACTGAAGCTTTCTTT. Translated, it gives CAWSVHSNTEAFF.